This TCR beta chain appears in the sequencing data of a study of response to subunit inactivated influenza vaccine. Overall study findings and caveats: Seasonal influenza vaccination, on each occasion, was suggested by the authors to recruit few new T cells.

TCRdb re-called the RT-PCR reads through MiXCR, storing one row per CDR3 protein. The sample carries 500,000 to 700,000 distinct CDR3 sequences, 20% to 25% recorded once. This clonotype showed up just a few times. What it binds is not known. A further study also used this sample, focusing on T cells expressing NK-cell markers. From that report: TCR beta cDNA was made by 5'RACE template switching with UMIs. Sorted T-cell subsets CD3+CD56+NKG2C+, CD3+CD56+NKG2C- and CD3+CD56-NKG2C+ were TCR beta-sequenced. There were a few donors in whom these clonotypes also led the CD3+CD56-NKG2C+ fraction. The HCMV specificity of the expanded NKG2C+ T cell clones stayed unresolved.

This sample comprised CD4+ T cells sorted from PBMCs, obtained 12 days after vaccination. The sequence derives from a man aged 45-60 years who received an inactivated influenza vaccine.

The CDR3 protein is CASYQWEGLAGNEQFF. The CDR3 nucleotides are TGTGCCAGCTATCAGTGGGAGGGACTAGCGGGAAATGAGCAGTTCTTC. This rearrangement joins TRBV2 to TRBJ2-1; 13 bases agree with TRBD2. Germline loops: CDR1 SNHLY, CDR2 FYNNEI. With 8 bases clipped from V and 7 bases from J, the junction kept 11 bases outside the gene matches. The CDR3 loop spans 16 amino acids.